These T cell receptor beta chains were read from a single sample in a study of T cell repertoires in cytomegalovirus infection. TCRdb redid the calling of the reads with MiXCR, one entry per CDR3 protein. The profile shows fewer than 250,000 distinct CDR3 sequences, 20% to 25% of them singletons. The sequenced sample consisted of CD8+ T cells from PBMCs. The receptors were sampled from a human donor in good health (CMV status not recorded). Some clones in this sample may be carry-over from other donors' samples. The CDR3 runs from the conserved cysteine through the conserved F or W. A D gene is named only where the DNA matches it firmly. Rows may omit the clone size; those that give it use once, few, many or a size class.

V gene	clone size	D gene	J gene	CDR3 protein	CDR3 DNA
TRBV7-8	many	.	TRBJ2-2	CASSFGGVDTGELFF	TGTGCCAGCAGCTTTGGCGGGGTGGACACCGGGGAGCTGTTTTTT
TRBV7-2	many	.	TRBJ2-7	CASSPSLASYEQYF	TGTGCCAGCAGCCCCAGTTTGGCCTCCTACGAGCAGTACTTC
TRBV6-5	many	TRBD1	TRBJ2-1	CASSYGTGGDEQFF	TGTGCCAGCAGTTACGGGACAGGGGGGGATGAGCAGTTCTTC
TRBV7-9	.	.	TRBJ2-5	CASSQGTGETQYF	TGTGCCAGCAGTCAGGGAACTGGCGAGACCCAGTACTTC
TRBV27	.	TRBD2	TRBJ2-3	CASSAPPGTSGADTQYF	TGTGCCAGCAGTGCCCCCCCGGGGACTAGCGGGGCAGATACGCAGTATTTT
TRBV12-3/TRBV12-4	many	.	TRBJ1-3	CASSSGVYSGNTIYF	TGTGCCAGCAGTTCGGGGGTCTACTCTGGAAACACCATATATTTT
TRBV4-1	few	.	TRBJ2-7	CASSQSAQDYEQYF	TGCGCCAGCAGCCAGTCTGCCCAGGACTACGAGCAGTACTTC
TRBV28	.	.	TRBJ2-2	CASSDYGGGAGELFF	TGTGCCAGCAGCGATTACGGGGGTGGCGCCGGGGAGCTGTTTTTT
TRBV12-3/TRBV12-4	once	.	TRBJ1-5	CASSLGSNIAEHF	TGTGCCAGCAGTTTAGGTTCCAACATCGCGGAGCATTTT
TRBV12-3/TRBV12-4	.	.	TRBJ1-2	CASSSGTFLGYTF	TGTGCCAGCAGTTCCGGGACATTTCTTGGCTACACCTTC
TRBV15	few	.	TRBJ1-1	CATSSRVEMNTEAFF	TGTGCCACCAGCAGTCGGGTGGAAATGAACACTGAAGCTTTCTTT
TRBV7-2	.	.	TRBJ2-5	CASSPPRGLPTPETQYF	TGTGCCAGCAGCCCCCCCCGAGGACTACCTACACCAGAGACCCAGTACTTC
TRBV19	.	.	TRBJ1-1	CASRPGYTNTEAFF	TGTGCCAGTAGGCCGGGGTATACGAACACTGAAGCTTTCTTT
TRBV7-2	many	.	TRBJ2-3	CASTQFLTDTQYF	TGTGCCAGCACACAGTTCCTCACAGATACGCAGTATTTT
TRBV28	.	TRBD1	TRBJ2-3	CASSPWTGTPLTDTQYF	TGTGCCAGCAGTCCGTGGACAGGGACACCGCTCACAGATACGCAGTATTTT
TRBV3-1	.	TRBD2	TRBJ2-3	CASSQDAGVTDTQYF	TGTGCCAGCAGCCAAGATGCGGGGGTGACAGATACGCAGTATTTT
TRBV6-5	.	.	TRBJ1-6	CASSSRGNSPLHF	TGTGCCAGCAGTTCGCGGGGAAATTCACCCCTCCACTTT
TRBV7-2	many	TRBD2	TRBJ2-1	CASRTSRYNEQFF	TGTGCCAGCAGGACTAGCAGATACAATGAGCAGTTCTTC
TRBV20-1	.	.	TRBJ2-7	CSARDPGGYYEQYF	TGCAGTGCTAGAGATCCTGGGGGCTACTACGAGCAGTACTTC
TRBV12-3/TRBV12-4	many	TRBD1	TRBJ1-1	CASRQGTEAFF	TGTGCCAGCAGACAGGGGACTGAAGCTTTCTTT
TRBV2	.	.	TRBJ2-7	CASITGADYEQYF	TGTGCCAGCATCACAGGCGCCGACTACGAGCAGTACTTC
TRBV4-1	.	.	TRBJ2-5	CASSQDTGARETQYF	TGCGCCAGCAGCCAAGATACGGGGGCCCGAGAGACCCAGTACTTC
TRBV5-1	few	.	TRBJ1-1	CASSLEGGGTEAFF	TGTGCCAGCAGCTTAGAGGGGGGAGGGACTGAAGCTTTCTTT
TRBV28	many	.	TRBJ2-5	CASSNNGETQYF	TGTGCCAGCAGCAACAACGGGGAGACCCAGTACTTC
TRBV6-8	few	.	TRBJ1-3	CASSYISQDTIYF	TGTGCCAGCAGTTACATCTCGCAAGACACCATATATTTT
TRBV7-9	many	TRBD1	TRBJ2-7	CASSLRTGDYEQYF	TGTGCCAGCAGCCTCCGGACAGGGGACTACGAGCAGTACTTC